The rows below give T cell receptor beta chains drawn from one sample of a study of blood T cell repertoires in COVID-19. Sequencing used immunoSEQ multiplex PCR; TCRdb keeps in-frame clones, though not all of them. In the table there are 250,000 to 350,000 clones, 87% of which are singletons. The material sequenced was peripheral blood. These receptors all stem from a young man with active or convalescent COVID-19. Both conserved end residues are part of each CDR3. Fields, in order: J gene, clone size, D gene, V gene, CDR3 protein, CDR3 DNA. D genes are given only for firm matches. A row's size may be missing; if present it is once, few, many or a size class.

j_gene: TRBJ2-3
abundance: NA
d_gene: NA
v_gene: TRBV14
CDR3aa: CASSHGVTDTQYF
CDR3nt: TGTGCCAGCAGCCACGGGGTCACAGATACGCAGTATTTT

j_gene: TRBJ2-7
abundance: NA
d_gene: TRBD2
v_gene: TRBV6-1
CDR3aa: CASSEKAGGNGEQYF
CDR3nt: TGTGCCAGCAGTGAAAAGGCGGGAGGAAACGGCGAGCAGTACTTC

j_gene: TRBJ1-3
abundance: NA
d_gene: TRBD1
v_gene: TRBV19
CDR3aa: CASSIGQAGNTIYF
CDR3nt: TGTGCCAGTAGTATTGGACAGGCCGGAAACACCATATATTTT

j_gene: TRBJ1-2
abundance: NA
d_gene: NA
v_gene: TRBV9
CDR3aa: CASRGSGYTF
CDR3nt: TGTGCCAGCAGGGGCTCTGGCTACACCTTC

j_gene: TRBJ2-7
abundance: NA
d_gene: NA
v_gene: TRBV10-3
CDR3aa: CATRTSGTYSYEQYF
CDR3nt: TGTGCCACCCGAACTTCCGGGACATACTCCTACGAGCAGTACTTC

j_gene: TRBJ1-6
abundance: NA
d_gene: TRBD1
v_gene: TRBV7-2
CDR3aa: CASTISGTANSPLHF
CDR3nt: TGTGCCAGCACCATATCCGGGACAGCGAATTCACCCCTCCACTTT

j_gene: TRBJ2-7
abundance: once
d_gene: TRBD1
v_gene: TRBV5-4
CDR3aa: CASRETGTDIYEQYF
CDR3nt: TGTGCCAGCAGGGAAACCGGGACAGATATTTACGAGCAGTACTTC

j_gene: TRBJ2-2
abundance: NA
d_gene: TRBD1
v_gene: TRBV9
CDR3aa: CASSAPRDRAGSGELFF
CDR3nt: TGTGCCAGCAGCGCCCCCCGGGACAGGGCAGGTTCCGGGGAGCTGTTTTTT

j_gene: TRBJ2-1
abundance: NA
d_gene: TRBD2
v_gene: TRBV16
CDR3aa: CASTVGLAGSSYNEQFF
CDR3nt: TGTGCCAGCACCGTAGGGCTAGCGGGGAGCTCCTACAATGAGCAGTTCTTC

j_gene: TRBJ1-2
abundance: NA
d_gene: TRBD1
v_gene: TRBV10-3
CDR3aa: CAISTGTGEIYGYTF
CDR3nt: TGTGCCATCAGTACCGGGACAGGGGAGATATATGGCTACACCTTC

j_gene: TRBJ2-5
abundance: once
d_gene: TRBD1
v_gene: TRBV9
CDR3aa: CASSVSRGPETQYF
CDR3nt: TGTGCCAGCAGCGTATCAAGGGGGCCAGAGACCCAGTACTTC

j_gene: TRBJ2-5
abundance: once
d_gene: NA
v_gene: TRBV6-2/TRBV6-3
CDR3aa: CASSYSQGLSETQYF
CDR3nt: TGTGCCAGCAGTTACTCCCAGGGTCTCTCGGAGACCCAGTACTTC

j_gene: TRBJ1-1
abundance: NA
d_gene: TRBD1
v_gene: TRBV20-1
CDR3aa: CSASAPGQGNTEAFF
CDR3nt: TGCAGTGCTAGTGCACCGGGACAGGGGAACACTGAAGCTTTCTTT

j_gene: TRBJ1-4
abundance: NA
d_gene: TRBD1
v_gene: TRBV5-1
CDR3aa: CASSGKQGTNEKLFF
CDR3nt: TGCGCCAGCAGCGGAAAACAGGGGACTAATGAAAAACTGTTTTTT

j_gene: TRBJ1-4
abundance: NA
d_gene: TRBD1
v_gene: TRBV19
CDR3aa: CASSSRGQINEKLFF
CDR3nt: TGTGCCAGTTCCAGCCGGGGACAGATTAATGAAAAACTGTTTTTT

j_gene: TRBJ2-7
abundance: NA
d_gene: TRBD1
v_gene: TRBV5-4
CDR3aa: CASSGTGGRDEQYF
CDR3nt: TGTGCCAGCAGCGGGACAGGGGGCAGGGACGAGCAGTACTTC

j_gene: TRBJ2-7
abundance: once
d_gene: NA
v_gene: TRBV5-1
CDR3aa: CASSPSRQSYEQYF
CDR3nt: TGCGCCAGCAGCCCTTCGAGACAGTCCTACGAGCAGTACTTC

j_gene: TRBJ2-3
abundance: NA
d_gene: TRBD2
v_gene: TRBV9
CDR3aa: CASSGTSSGGAPDTQYF
CDR3nt: TGTGCCAGCAGCGGAACTTCGAGCGGGGGGGCCCCAGATACGCAGTATTTT

j_gene: TRBJ1-5
abundance: NA
d_gene: NA
v_gene: TRBV19
CDR3aa: CASSMKPGDQPQHF
CDR3nt: TGTGCCAGTAGTATGAAACCGGGGGATCAGCCCCAGCATTTT

j_gene: TRBJ2-1
abundance: NA
d_gene: TRBD1
v_gene: TRBV5-1
CDR3aa: CASSLEVRQGSYNEQFF
CDR3nt: TGCGCCAGCAGCTTGGAGGTGAGACAGGGTTCGTACAATGAGCAGTTCTTC

j_gene: TRBJ2-7
abundance: NA
d_gene: TRBD1
v_gene: TRBV7-9
CDR3aa: CASSANRGPHEQYF
CDR3nt: TGTGCCAGCAGCGCCAACAGGGGCCCCCACGAGCAGTACTTC

j_gene: TRBJ2-1
abundance: NA
d_gene: NA
v_gene: TRBV11-2
CDR3aa: CASSLVAAPSYNEQFF
CDR3nt: TGTGCCAGCAGCTTAGTGGCGGCACCCTCCTACAATGAGCAGTTCTTC

j_gene: TRBJ1-2
abundance: NA
d_gene: NA
v_gene: TRBV18
CDR3aa: CASSEGTYYGYTF
CDR3nt: TGTGCCAGCTCAGAGGGGACATACTATGGCTACACCTTC

j_gene: TRBJ2-7
abundance: once
d_gene: TRBD1
v_gene: TRBV5-6
CDR3aa: CASSLWDRRTYEQYF
CDR3nt: TGTGCCAGCAGCTTGTGGGACAGGAGAACCTACGAGCAGTACTTC

j_gene: TRBJ2-7
abundance: NA
d_gene: TRBD2
v_gene: TRBV10-3
CDR3aa: CAIRGLAGDQHPYEQYF
CDR3nt: TGTGCCATCAGGGGACTAGCGGGGGACCAGCACCCTTACGAGCAGTACTTC

j_gene: TRBJ2-7
abundance: NA
d_gene: NA
v_gene: TRBV27
CDR3aa: CASSLGQTYEQYF
CDR3nt: TGTGCCAGCAGTTTGGGGCAGACCTACGAGCAGTACTTC

j_gene: TRBJ2-1
abundance: NA
d_gene: TRBD2
v_gene: TRBV2
CDR3aa: CASRIGTSGKNEQFF
CDR3nt: TGTGCCAGCAGGATAGGGACTAGCGGAAAGAATGAGCAGTTCTTC

j_gene: TRBJ2-2
abundance: NA
d_gene: NA
v_gene: TRBV27
CDR3aa: CASSPGVLGETNTGELFF
CDR3nt: TGTGCCAGCAGTCCAGGGGTTCTCGGAGAAACGAACACCGGGGAGCTGTTTTTT

j_gene: TRBJ1-2
abundance: NA
d_gene: NA
v_gene: TRBV7-2
CDR3aa: CASSLFELKSYGYTF
CDR3nt: TGTGCCAGCAGCTTATTCGAGTTAAAGAGCTATGGCTACACCTTC

j_gene: TRBJ1-3
abundance: NA
d_gene: NA
v_gene: TRBV27
CDR3aa: CASSFGGPGNTIYF
CDR3nt: TGTGCCAGCAGTTTCGGAGGGCCCGGAAACACCATATATTTT

j_gene: TRBJ1-1
abundance: NA
d_gene: NA
v_gene: TRBV28
CDR3aa: CASSVTGVAEAFF
CDR3nt: TGTGCCAGCAGTGTGACAGGTGTCGCTGAAGCTTTCTTT

j_gene: TRBJ2-7
abundance: NA
d_gene: NA
v_gene: TRBV4-3
CDR3aa: CASSQDGGQYYEQYF
CDR3nt: TGCGCCAGCAGCCAAGATGGTGGACAGTACTACGAGCAGTACTTC

j_gene: TRBJ1-1
abundance: NA
d_gene: NA
v_gene: TRBV4-2
CDR3aa: CASSPGGLNTEAFF
CDR3nt: TGTGCCAGCAGCCCGGGGGGGCTAAACACTGAAGCTTTCTTT

j_gene: TRBJ2-1
abundance: NA
d_gene: TRBD2
v_gene: TRBV28
CDR3aa: CASSGLAGLSYNEQFF
CDR3nt: TGTGCCAGCAGTGGACTAGCGGGACTCTCCTACAATGAGCAGTTCTTC

j_gene: TRBJ1-2
abundance: NA
d_gene: NA
v_gene: TRBV21-1
CDR3aa: CASSKGHSLPNYGYTF
CDR3nt: TGTGCCAGCAGCAAAGGACACAGCTTACCTAACTATGGCTACACCTTC

j_gene: TRBJ2-7
abundance: NA
d_gene: NA
v_gene: TRBV5-1
CDR3aa: CASSKHRDWTYEQYF
CDR3nt: TGCGCCAGCAGCAAACATCGGGACTGGACCTACGAGCAGTACTTC

j_gene: TRBJ2-7
abundance: NA
d_gene: NA
v_gene: TRBV29-1
CDR3aa: CSVLAGLTYEQYF
CDR3nt: TGCAGCGTTTTGGCGGGACTTACCTACGAGCAGTACTTC

j_gene: TRBJ1-4
abundance: NA
d_gene: TRBD1
v_gene: TRBV5-4
CDR3aa: CASTRMGQNEKLFF
CDR3nt: TGTGCCAGCACCAGAATGGGACAGAATGAAAAACTGTTTTTT

j_gene: TRBJ2-3
abundance: NA
d_gene: TRBD2
v_gene: TRBV7-9
CDR3aa: CASSLELAGTDTQYF
CDR3nt: TGTGCCAGCAGCTTAGAACTAGCGGGCACAGATACGCAGTATTTT

j_gene: TRBJ2-1
abundance: NA
d_gene: TRBD2
v_gene: TRBV7-9
CDR3aa: CASRLAGGTHYNEQFF
CDR3nt: TGTGCCAGCAGATTAGCCGGGGGGACTCACTACAATGAGCAGTTCTTC

j_gene: TRBJ2-3
abundance: NA
d_gene: NA
v_gene: TRBV10-3
CDR3aa: CAISVGGYSDTQYF
CDR3nt: TGTGCCATCAGTGTGGGGGGTTACTCAGATACGCAGTATTTT

j_gene: TRBJ2-1
abundance: NA
d_gene: TRBD2
v_gene: TRBV5-6
CDR3aa: CASSWTPSGGYNEQFF
CDR3nt: TGTGCCAGCAGTTGGACCCCTAGCGGGGGTTACAATGAGCAGTTCTTC

j_gene: TRBJ1-1
abundance: few
d_gene: TRBD1
v_gene: TRBV29-1
CDR3aa: CSEGDRGNTEAFF
CDR3nt: TGCAGCGAAGGGGACAGGGGGAACACTGAAGCTTTCTTT

j_gene: TRBJ1-4
abundance: NA
d_gene: TRBD1
v_gene: TRBV4-3
CDR3aa: CASSLEQGAIWEKLFF
CDR3nt: TGCGCCAGCAGCCTTGAACAGGGGGCGATTTGGGAAAAACTGTTTTTT

j_gene: TRBJ2-2
abundance: NA
d_gene: NA
v_gene: TRBV4-2
CDR3aa: CASSQAGNTGELFF
CDR3nt: TGTGCCAGCAGCCAAGCAGGGAACACCGGGGAGCTGTTTTTT

j_gene: TRBJ2-1
abundance: NA
d_gene: TRBD2
v_gene: TRBV28
CDR3aa: CASSNKREGYNEQFF
CDR3nt: TGTGCCAGCAGCAACAAGCGGGAGGGCTACAATGAGCAGTTCTTC

j_gene: TRBJ2-7
abundance: NA
d_gene: TRBD1
v_gene: TRBV4-2
CDR3aa: CASSQDPGTGKYEQYF
CDR3nt: TGTGCCAGCAGCCAAGATCCCGGGACAGGCAAGTACGAGCAGTACTTC

j_gene: TRBJ2-7
abundance: NA
d_gene: TRBD1
v_gene: TRBV9
CDR3aa: CASSPGTGLGGEQYF
CDR3nt: TGTGCCAGCAGCCCCGGGACAGGACTTGGTGGCGAGCAGTACTTC

j_gene: TRBJ2-5
abundance: NA
d_gene: TRBD2
v_gene: TRBV20-1
CDR3aa: CSASVGAGEIQETQYF
CDR3nt: TGCAGTGCTAGTGTCGGAGCGGGAGAGATCCAAGAGACCCAGTACTTC

j_gene: TRBJ2-7
abundance: NA
d_gene: TRBD2
v_gene: TRBV2
CDR3aa: CASVGGTYEQYF
CDR3nt: TGTGCCAGCGTGGGGGGGACCTACGAGCAGTACTTC

j_gene: TRBJ2-7
abundance: NA
d_gene: NA
v_gene: TRBV4-1
CDR3aa: CASSQVGAAEQYF
CDR3nt: TGCGCCAGCAGCCAAGTTGGGGCGGCCGAGCAGTACTTC

j_gene: TRBJ1-6
abundance: NA
d_gene: NA
v_gene: TRBV11-2
CDR3aa: CASSLEEGSPLHF
CDR3nt: TGTGCCAGCAGCTTAGAGGAGGGTTCACCCCTCCACTTT